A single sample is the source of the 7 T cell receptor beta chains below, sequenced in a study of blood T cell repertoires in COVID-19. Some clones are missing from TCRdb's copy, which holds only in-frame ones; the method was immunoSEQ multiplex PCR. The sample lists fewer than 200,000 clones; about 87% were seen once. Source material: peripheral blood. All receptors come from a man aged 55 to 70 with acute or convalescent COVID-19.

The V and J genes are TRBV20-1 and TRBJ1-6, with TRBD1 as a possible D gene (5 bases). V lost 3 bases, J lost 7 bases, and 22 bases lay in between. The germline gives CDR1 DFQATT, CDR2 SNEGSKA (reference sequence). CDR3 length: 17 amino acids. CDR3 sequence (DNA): TGCAGTGCTAGTGCGGGGGTGGGCAGGCTTGCGAATTCACCCCTCCACTTT. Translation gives CSASAGVGRLANSPLHF.

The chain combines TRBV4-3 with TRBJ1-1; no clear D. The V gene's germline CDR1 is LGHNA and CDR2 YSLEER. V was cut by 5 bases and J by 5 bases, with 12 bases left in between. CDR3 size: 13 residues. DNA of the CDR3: TGCGCCAGCAGCAAAGCCCCTAGGACTGAAGCTTTCTTT. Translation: CASSKAPRTEAFF.

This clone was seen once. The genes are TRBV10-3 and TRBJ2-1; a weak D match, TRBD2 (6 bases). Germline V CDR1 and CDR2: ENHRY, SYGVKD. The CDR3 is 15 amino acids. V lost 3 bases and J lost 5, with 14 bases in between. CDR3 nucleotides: TGTGCCATCAGTGATGGGGGAGGAGGTAACAATGAGCAGTTCTTC. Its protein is CAISDGGGGNNEQFF.

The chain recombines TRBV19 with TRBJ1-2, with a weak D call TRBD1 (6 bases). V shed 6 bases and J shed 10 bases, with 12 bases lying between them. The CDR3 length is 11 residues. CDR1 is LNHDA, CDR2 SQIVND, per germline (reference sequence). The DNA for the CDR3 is TGTGCCAGTAGACAGGGAGTGGACTACACCTTC. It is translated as CASRQGVDYTF.

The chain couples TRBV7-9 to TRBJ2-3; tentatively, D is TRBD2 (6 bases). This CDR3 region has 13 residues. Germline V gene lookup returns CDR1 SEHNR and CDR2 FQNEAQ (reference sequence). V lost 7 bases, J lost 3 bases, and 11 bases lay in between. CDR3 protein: CASTFGGTDTQYF. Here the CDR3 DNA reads TGTGCCAGCACCTTCGGAGGGACAGATACGCAGTATTTT.

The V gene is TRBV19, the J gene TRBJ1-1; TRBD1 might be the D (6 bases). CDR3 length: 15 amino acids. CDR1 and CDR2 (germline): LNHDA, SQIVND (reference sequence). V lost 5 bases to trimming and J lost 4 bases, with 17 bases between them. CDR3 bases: TGTGCCAGTAGTGCCTCGGGGGGGGCAGGCACTGAAGCTTTCTTT. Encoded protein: CASSASGGAGTEAFF.

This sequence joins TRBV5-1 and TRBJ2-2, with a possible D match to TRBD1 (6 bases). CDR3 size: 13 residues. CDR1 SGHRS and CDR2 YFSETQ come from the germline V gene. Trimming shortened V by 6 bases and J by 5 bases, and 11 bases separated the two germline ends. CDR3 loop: CASTAGVTGELFF. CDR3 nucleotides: TGCGCCAGCACGGCAGGGGTAACCGGGGAGCTGTTTTTT.